This record covers a single T cell receptor beta chain. Its antigen is still unknown. No much larger clonotype is one base removed from it; base qualities were not supplied. The trial excluded patients who had a history of autoimmune disease or who were on systemic immunosuppression. In every dose cohort, peripheral blood was drawn for TCR sequencing at baseline, cycle 4 day 1, and cycle 7 day 1. Samples came from an open-label, multicenter, first-in-human phase I dose-escalation trial of ivuxolimab. Adults with locally advanced or metastatic melanoma, renal cell, hepatocellular, or head and neck squamous cell carcinoma were enrolled in the trial. Before TCR sequencing, CD4+ and CD8+ T cells were separately sorted from peripheral blood. Genomic DNA was extracted from sorted cells for sequencing of the TCRbeta CDR3 region. The immunoSEQ Assay was used for sequencing of TCRbeta CDR3 regions. Imported from immuneACCESS, the table was reduced by TCRdb to in-frame sequences with V and J called. These copies leave out some clones; in studies compared against another copy, an unresolved V gene accounts for under half, and the cause of the remainder is not known. The sample contains tens of thousands of clones, 91% of them found a single time. The ten largest clones add up to around 14% of the sample.

This sample is drawn from a study of OX40 agonist ivuxolimab in advanced cancers. Context from the whole study: Ivuxolimab, which targeted the costimulatory receptor OX40 (CD134), was an agonistic, fully human IgG2 monoclonal antibody. Partial responses occurred in three dose-escalation patients, of whom one had hepatocellular carcinoma and two had cutaneous melanoma. In the dose-escalation cohort, around four fifths of patients were male, and the mean age was 60 years with a range of about 20 to 80. The monotherapy dose-escalation portion (N of about 52 patients) of the phase I ivuxolimab trial is reported in the paper. Among the roughly 50 dose-escalation patients, around 19 had hepatocellular carcinoma, approximately 15 melanoma, 9 renal cell carcinoma and 9 head and neck cancer. Prior anti-PD-1, anti-PD-L1 or anti-CTLA-4 therapy was permitted, and roughly two fifths of dose-escalation patients had received checkpoint inhibitors. Intravenous ivuxolimab was administered to patients every 2 weeks at six dose levels: 0.01, 0.1, 0.3, 1.5, 3 and 10 mg/kg. The point of sequencing TCRbeta in the periphery was to test whether ivuxolimab changed TCR sequence diversity and drove clonal T-cell expansion.

Summary of the overall study and its limitations: On average, CD8+ T cells showed more expanded clones than CD4+ T cells after ivuxolimab. Low levels of normalized T-cell clonal expansion were also seen in some nonresponding patients. Partial responders in the 0.1-3.0 mg/kg groups had among the lowest normalized peripheral clonal expansion, especially among CD8+ T cells. Antigen specificity was not determined for the clonally expanded peripheral T cells. At doses of 0.1 to 3.0 mg/kg, clonal expansion of both CD4+ and CD8+ blood T cells was observed from baseline to week 6.

The specimen comprised CD4+ or CD8+ T cells sorted from blood, sampled in a trial of the OX40 agonist ivuxolimab. This TCR came from an adult with an advanced solid tumor such as melanoma, head and neck, liver or kidney cancer.

CDR3 sequence: CASSPRVYPFTDTQYF. Here is the DNA: TGCGCCAGCAGCCCTCGGGTCTACCCCTTCACAGATACGCAGTATTTT. This chain joins TRBV4-1 to TRBJ2-3; the D gene is unclear. CDR1 and CDR2 are drawn from the germline V gene: MGHRA, YSYEKL. Trimming takes 4 bases from V and 2 bases from J, and the germline ends sit 16 bases apart. Including cysteine and phenylalanine, the CDR3 has 16 amino acids. Here the CDR3 DNA is all that survives: 48 bases in frame from base 1.